Listed here is a single TCR beta chain. This specimen comes from a study of T cell responses to AZD1222 COVID-19 vaccine. The repertoire was sequenced with immunoSEQ multiplex PCR; TCRdb's copy has only in-frame clones and lacks some. The sample has around 120,000 clones, around 92% seen once. Germline lookup yields CDR1 MNHEY and CDR2 SVGAGI. This CDR3 is 15 amino acids long. The V gene end was trimmed by 6 bases and the J gene end by 4 bases; junction bases not matched to a gene: 6. The source of this sequence is an adult who received the AZD1222 COVID-19 vaccine. The V gene is TRBV6-5, the J gene TRBJ2-2, with TRBD2 identical over 9 bases. The sample here was peripheral blood, taken 28 days after the second AZD1222 dose. CDR3 bases: TGTGCCAGCAGCCGCGGGAGGGACCCCACCGGGGAGCTGTTTTTT. Protein product: CASSRGRDPTGELFF.